This is a list of T cell receptor beta chains from one sample in a study of OX40 agonist ivuxolimab in advanced cancers. Produced via immunoSEQ multiplex PCR; TCRdb's table is partial and in-frame only. The table has about 34,000 clones, 92% seen once. The sample here was CD4+ or CD8+ T cells sorted from blood, taken in a trial of the OX40 agonist ivuxolimab. The origin of the receptors is an adult with an advanced solid tumor such as melanoma, head and neck, liver or kidney cancer. The CDR3 runs from the conserved cysteine through the conserved F or W. A D gene is named only where the DNA matches it firmly. Not all rows give a size; the values are once, few, many and, for expanded clones, a class.

TRBD2	TRBV11-2	TRBJ2-7	.	TGTGCCAGCAGCTCTGCCGGGAGGAGCGACGGGACCTACGAGCAGTACTTC	CASSSAGRSDGTYEQYF
.	TRBV19	TRBJ2-2	.	TGTGCCAGTAACGACTGGAGCGGAATCCGGACCGGGGAGCTGTTTTTT	CASNDWSGIRTGELFF
.	TRBV6-5	TRBJ2-7	.	TGTGCCAGCAGTGGCACCGGGACCGCTTCCTACGAGCAGTACTTC	CASSGTGTASYEQYF
TRBD1	TRBV28	TRBJ1-1	.	TGTGCCAGCAGCCCTACAGGGGGGAACACTGAAGCTTTCTTT	CASSPTGGNTEAFF
.	TRBV11-3	TRBJ2-3	once	TGTGCCAGCAGCTTAGTGGCAACAGATACGCAGTATTTT	CASSLVATDTQYF
.	TRBV5-4	TRBJ1-3	few	TGTGCCAGCAGCTCAATGTCGGGGTACGGAAACACCATATATTTT	CASSSMSGYGNTIYF
.	TRBV27	TRBJ1-2	.	TGTGCCAGCAGTTTAACAGGAGGAGGGACTAACTATGGCTACACCTTC	CASSLTGGGTNYGYTF
TRBD1	TRBV28	TRBJ1-2	.	TGTGCCAGCAGTTCGCCAGGGACAGGGAACTATGGCTACACCTTC	CASSSPGTGNYGYTF
TRBD2	TRBV5-1	TRBJ2-1	.	TGCGCCAGCAGCTTCGGGGGACTAGCGGGAGGTAAGGTCTTC	CASSFGGLAGGKVF
TRBD2	TRBV5-1	TRBJ2-1	.	TGCGCCAGCAGCCCCCGATGGGGAGCGGGAGGCCACAATGAGCAGTTCTTC	CASSPRWGAGGHNEQFF
.	TRBV5-6	TRBJ2-7	.	TGTGCCAGCAGCTTGGATCGCTACGAGCAGTACTTC	CASSLDRYEQYF
.	TRBV5-1	TRBJ1-2	.	TGCGCCAGCAGCAGGGACGGGGGAAACTATGGCTACACCTTC	CASSRDGGNYGYTF
.	TRBV15	TRBJ2-3	.	TGTGCCACCAGCAGGACCGGACTTAACACAGATACGCAGTATTTT	CATSRTGLNTDTQYF
.	TRBV20-1	TRBJ2-3	.	TGCAGTGCGACCTCAAGAGATACGCAGTATTTT	CSATSRDTQYF
TRBD1	TRBV28	TRBJ2-1	.	TGTGCCAGCAGACCCGGGACAGGGGGCTACAATGAGCAGTTCTTC	CASRPGTGGYNEQFF
.	TRBV5-1	TRBJ2-6	.	TGCGCCAGCAGCTTGGGTCGGAATCCGCTATCTGGGGCCAACGTCCTGACTTTC	CASSLGRNPLSGANVLTF
.	TRBV2	TRBJ1-4	.	TGTGCCAGCAGTGGGGGCCGTCTAAGTGAAAAACTGTTTTTT	CASSGGRLSEKLFF
TRBD1	TRBV7-2	TRBJ2-5	.	TGTGCCAGCAGCTTAGAAACAGGGGTAGAGACCCAGTACTTC	CASSLETGVETQYF
.	TRBV29-1	TRBJ1-1	.	TGCAGCGTTGAAAGGGCAGTGAACACTGAAGCTTTCTTT	CSVERAVNTEAFF
TRBD2	TRBV6-5	TRBJ2-7	.	TGTGCCAGCAGTTACTCGGTAGCGGGGGAGCCCTACGAGCAGTACTTC	CASSYSVAGEPYEQYF
.	TRBV7-2	TRBJ1-1	.	TGTGCCAGCAGCTTAGCCACCCGGGCGAACACTGAAGCTTTCTTT	CASSLATRANTEAFF
.	TRBV28	TRBJ2-5	.	TGTGCCAGCAGTTTATTTTCAGGGACCGGACAAGAGACCCAGTACTTC	CASSLFSGTGQETQYF
.	TRBV30	TRBJ2-3	.	TGTGCCTGGAGTATCAACTTGGACACAGATACGCAGTATTTT	CAWSINLDTDTQYF
.	TRBV19	TRBJ2-1	.	TGTGCCAGTAGTATACAGGGGGGATACAATGAGCAGTTCTTC	CASSIQGGYNEQFF
.	TRBV6-5	TRBJ1-1	.	TGTGCCAGCAGTTACGCGGACACTGAAGCTTTCTTT	CASSYADTEAFF
.	TRBV2	TRBJ2-5	.	TGTGCCAGCAGAGTGGGACTGTTAGAGACCCAGTACTTC	CASRVGLLETQYF
.	TRBV11-2	TRBJ1-2	once	TGTGCCAGCAGCCCCCAATTAGGAGGAGGCTATGGCTACACCTTC	CASSPQLGGGYGYTF